This T cell receptor beta chain originates from a study of CD8 T cells in ankylosing spondylitis. One entry per CDR3 protein results from TCRdb running MiXCR on the 5' RACE reads. The sample shows some 120,000 distinct CDR3 sequences, roughly 13% of them seen only once. This CDR3 comprises 15 residues. After removal of 7 bases from V and 1 base from J, the junction contained 6 bases not matched to a gene. The germline CDR1 and CDR2 sequences are ENHRY and SYGVKD. Input material: blood, either unsorted or a sorted T cell fraction (not recorded which). The sequence came from a female donor with ankylosing spondylitis or in good health (not recorded which). The rearrangement uses TRBV10-3 and TRBJ2-3; the match to TRBD2 covers 9 bases. The CDR3 DNA reads as TGTGCCATCAAAAGGGGACTAGCAGGCACAGATACGCAGTATTTT. Protein: CAIKRGLAGTDTQYF.